This T cell receptor (beta chain) was recorded in a study of blood T cell repertoires in COVID-19. Original processing notes: Quantification of nucleated cells was approximated via reference gene primer amplification. This table comes from immunoSEQ multiplex PCR, and its TCRdb copy is limited to in-frame clones, with some not included. The V and J calls and the clone size are those of that table, but D and trimming were determined from the DNA. The sample records 250,000 to 300,000 clones, over 80% being singletons. CDR1 is SGHTA and CDR2 is FQGTGA in the germline V gene. The V gene lost 2 bases and the J gene lost 0 bases, with 14 bases spanning the gap. This CDR3 spans 17 amino acids.

The clonotype was recovered from a woman in her 70s with COVID-19, enrolled during active disease. The sequenced sample was peripheral blood. The chain recombines TRBV7-3 with TRBJ2-4; D unclear. Here the CDR3 reads CASSLYHPVLAKNIQYF. The CDR3 DNA follows: TGTGCCAGCAGCTTATACCATCCGGTATTAGCCAAAAACATTCAGTACTTC.